Listed here is a single TCR beta chain. Its antigen is still unknown. This sample was taken from a study of human T cells and chemical hapten exposure. Study-level information: The patients were mostly female; they had alopecia areata, totalis or universalis. Study results and caveats: Alopecia in the donors means their immune response may deviate from healthy people's.

Described time point: pre-sensitization, week 0. Indicated treatment: therapeutic diphenylcyclopropenone sensitization with weekly scalp DPC. TCRdb analysed the RACE reads with MiXCR anew, one entry per CDR3 protein. The sample has some 250,000 distinct CDR3 sequences; around 7.7% are singletons. Trimming left V 5 bases short and J 0 bases short, with 19 bases between. In germline, CDR1 is SGHTA, CDR2 FQGNSA. This CDR3 spans 18 amino acids. The specimen was whole blood, collected in connection with sensitization to the hapten diphenylcyclopropenone (DPC). This receptor was obtained from a man younger than 35 with alopecia areata. Some clones in this sample may be carry-over from other donors' samples. V is TRBV7-2 and J is TRBJ2-2; D gene uncertain. CDR3 in DNA: TGTGCCAGCAGCCAAACCTCCCCAGCGACCGCGAACACCGGGGAGCTGTTTTTT. It specifies CASSQTSPATANTGELFF.